This TCR beta chain was found in a study of human T cells and chemical hapten exposure. V was pared by 2 bases and J by 7 bases, with 1 base of the junction left unmatched. This CDR3 spans 15 amino acids. This clonotype was seen a few times. Specified time point: patch test 1, 2 weeks after DPC sensitization. As to treatment: therapeutic diphenylcyclopropenone sensitization with weekly scalp DPC. Ahead of each patch test application, blood was drawn. Total RNA was isolated from unfractionated whole blood. TCRdb re-derived calls from the RACE reads in MiXCR, one entry per CDR3 protein. The sample holds some 350,000 distinct CDR3 sequences, approximately 6.3% seen once.

This TCR was sampled from a woman younger than 30 with alopecia areata. Some clones in this sample may be carry-over from other donors' samples. Sample: whole blood, taken in connection with sensitization to the hapten diphenylcyclopropenone (DPC). The chain uses TRBV12-3 or TRBV12-4 and TRBJ2-1; TRBD2 aligns across 14 bases. The CDR3 here is CASSLRTSGGNEQFF. The DNA of the CDR3 is TGTGCCAGCAGTTTAAGGACTAGCGGGGGGAATGAGCAGTTCTTC.